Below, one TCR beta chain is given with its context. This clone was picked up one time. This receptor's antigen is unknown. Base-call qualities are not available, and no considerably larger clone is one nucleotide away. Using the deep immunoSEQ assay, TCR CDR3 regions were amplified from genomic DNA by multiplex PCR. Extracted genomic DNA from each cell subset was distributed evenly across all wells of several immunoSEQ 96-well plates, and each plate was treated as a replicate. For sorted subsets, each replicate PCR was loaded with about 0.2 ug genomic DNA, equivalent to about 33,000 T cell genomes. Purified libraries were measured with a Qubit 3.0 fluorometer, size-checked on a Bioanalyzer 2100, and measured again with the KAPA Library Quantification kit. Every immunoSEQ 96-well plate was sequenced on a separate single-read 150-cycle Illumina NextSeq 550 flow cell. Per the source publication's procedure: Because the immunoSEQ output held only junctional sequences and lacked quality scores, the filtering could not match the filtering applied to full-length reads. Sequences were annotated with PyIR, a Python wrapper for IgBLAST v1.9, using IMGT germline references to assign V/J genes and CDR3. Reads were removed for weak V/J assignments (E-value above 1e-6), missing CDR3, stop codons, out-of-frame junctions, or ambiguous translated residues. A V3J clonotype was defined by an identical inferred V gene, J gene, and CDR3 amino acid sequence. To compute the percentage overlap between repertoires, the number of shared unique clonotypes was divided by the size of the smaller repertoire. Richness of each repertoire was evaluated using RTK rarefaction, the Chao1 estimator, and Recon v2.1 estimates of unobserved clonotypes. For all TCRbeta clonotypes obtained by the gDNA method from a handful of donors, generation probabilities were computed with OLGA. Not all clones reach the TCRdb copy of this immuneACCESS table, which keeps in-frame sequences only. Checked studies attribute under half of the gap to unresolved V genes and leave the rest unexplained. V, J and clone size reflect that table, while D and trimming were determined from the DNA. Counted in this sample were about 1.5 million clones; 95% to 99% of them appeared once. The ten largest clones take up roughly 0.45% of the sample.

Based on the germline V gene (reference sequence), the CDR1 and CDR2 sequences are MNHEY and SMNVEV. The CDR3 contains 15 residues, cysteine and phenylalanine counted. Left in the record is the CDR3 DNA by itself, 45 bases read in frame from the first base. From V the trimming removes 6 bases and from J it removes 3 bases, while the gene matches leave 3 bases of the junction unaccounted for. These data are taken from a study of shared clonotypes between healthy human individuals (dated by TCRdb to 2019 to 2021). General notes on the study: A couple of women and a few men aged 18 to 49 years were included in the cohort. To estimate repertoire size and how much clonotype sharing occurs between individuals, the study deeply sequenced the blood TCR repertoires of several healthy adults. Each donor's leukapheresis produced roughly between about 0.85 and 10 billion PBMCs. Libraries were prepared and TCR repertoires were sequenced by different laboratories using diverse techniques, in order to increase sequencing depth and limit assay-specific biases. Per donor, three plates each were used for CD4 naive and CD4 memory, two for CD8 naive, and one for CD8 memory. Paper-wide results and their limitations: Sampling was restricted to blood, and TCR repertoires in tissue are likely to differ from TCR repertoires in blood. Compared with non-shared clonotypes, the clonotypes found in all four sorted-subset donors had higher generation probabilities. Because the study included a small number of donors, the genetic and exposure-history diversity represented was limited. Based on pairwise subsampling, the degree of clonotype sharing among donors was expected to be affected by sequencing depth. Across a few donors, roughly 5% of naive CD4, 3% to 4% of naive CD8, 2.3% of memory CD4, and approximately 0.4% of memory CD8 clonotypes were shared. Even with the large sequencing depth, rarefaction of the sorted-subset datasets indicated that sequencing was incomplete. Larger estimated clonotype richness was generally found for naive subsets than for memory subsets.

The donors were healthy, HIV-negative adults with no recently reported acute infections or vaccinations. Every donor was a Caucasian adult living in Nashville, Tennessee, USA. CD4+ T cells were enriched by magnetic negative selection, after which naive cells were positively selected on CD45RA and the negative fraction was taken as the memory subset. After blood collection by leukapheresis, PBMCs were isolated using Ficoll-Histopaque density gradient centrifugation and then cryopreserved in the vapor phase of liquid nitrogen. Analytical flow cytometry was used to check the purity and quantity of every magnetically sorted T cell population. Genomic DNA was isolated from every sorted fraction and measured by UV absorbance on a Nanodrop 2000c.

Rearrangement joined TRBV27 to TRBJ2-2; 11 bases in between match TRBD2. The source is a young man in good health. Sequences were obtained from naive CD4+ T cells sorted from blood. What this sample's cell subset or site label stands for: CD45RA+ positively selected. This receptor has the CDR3 CASRLAGGYTGELFF. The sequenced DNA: TGTGCCAGCAGATTAGCGGGAGGGTACACCGGGGAGCTGTTTTTT.